The 18 T cell receptor beta chains listed next were all sequenced from one sample in a study of metastatic and nonmetastatic thyroid tumors. All patients reached thyroid surgery having received no treatment beforehand. TCRdb called clones again from the PCR reads with MiXCR. In the table there are about 12,000 clones, approximately 31% of which are singletons. The sample taken for sequencing was tumor tissue. These receptors came from a male donor with papillary thyroid cancer or a benign thyroid nodule (not recorded which). Some clones in this sample may be carry-over from other donors' samples.

Within the sample, this clone is medium-sized (0.01 to 0.1%). V usage is TRBV20-1 and J usage is TRBJ1-2; D is perhaps TRBD1 (5 bases). The CDR3 is 15 amino acids. Trimming stripped 3 bases from V and 2 bases from J, with 16 bases between. Germline V gene sequence: CDR1 DFQATT, CDR2 SNEGSKA (reference sequence). The CDR3 DNA is TGCAGTGCTAGCGATAATAGGGACCTCAACTATGGCTACACCTTC. Protein: CSASDNRDLNYGYTF.

Comments on this clone: In the same sample, other DNA sequences code for this CDR3. The chain combines TRBV5-1 with TRBJ1-3; D uncertain. CDR1 SGHRS and CDR2 YFSETQ come from the germline V gene. The CDR3 is 13 amino acids. Trimming removed 0 bases from V and 5 bases from J, with 6 bases in between. Here the CDR3 reads CASSLDFRNTIYF. The CDR3 DNA reads as TGCGCCAGCAGCTTGGACTTCCGAAACACCATATATTTT.

A remark on this clone: A read error is possible here, since a much larger clone lies one base away. V is TRBV11-1 and J is TRBJ2-1, with 9 bases matching TRBD1. The CDR3 covers 16 residues. The germline V gene encodes CDR1 SGHAT and CDR2 FQDESV (reference sequence). The CDR3 loop reads CASSLTTGGSYNEQLF. CDR3 DNA: TGTGCCAGCAGCCTCACCACAGGGGGCTCCTACAATGAGCAGCTCTTC.

This clone was counted at least ten times. The J gene is TRBJ1-1, the V gene TRBV29-1, with D tentatively TRBD1 (6 bases). The CDR3 covers 12 residues. Deletions cut 5 bases from V and 1 base from J, with 8 bases between. Germline assignment: CDR1 SQVTM and CDR2 ANQGSEA. DNA for the CDR3: TGCAGCGTTACCAGGGGGAACACTGAAGCTTTCTTT. Translated: CSVTRGNTEAFF.

This clone was observed many times. The V and J genes are TRBV7-9 and TRBJ1-2; D is possibly TRBD1 (5 bases). The germline V gene encodes CDR1 SEHNR and CDR2 FQNEAQ (reference sequence). The ends were cut back, 3 bases at V and 8 bases at J, with 16 bases in the middle. The CDR3 contains 14 residues. CDR3 nucleotide sequence: TGTGCCAGCAGCTTCGGGACGGCTGGAGGAGGCTACACCTTC. Residues: CASSFGTAGGGYTF.

CDR3 region: CASSQGQGEAFF. The CDR3 DNA sequence: TGTGCCAGCAGCCAAGGACAGGGAGAAGCTTTCTTT. The gene calls are TRBV3-1 and TRBJ1-1; TRBD1 aligns across 7 bases. V lost 1 base to trimming and J lost 8 bases; unmatched junction nucleotides: 1. This CDR3 has 12 amino acids. Germline V gene sequence: CDR1 LGHDT, CDR2 YNNKEL (reference sequence).

The rearrangement links TRBV12-3 or TRBV12-4 to TRBJ2-7; D is ambiguous. With 9 bases removed from V and 2 bases from J, the gap between germline ends came to 17 bases. The CDR3 has 14 residues. The CDR3 DNA sequence: TGTGCCAGTACCCGGGCAGGACCCCCCTACGAGCAGTACTTC. Translation: CASTRAGPPYEQYF.

In its sample, this clone was seen a few times. In nucleotides, the CDR3 is TGTGCCACCCGCGCATACACTGAAGCTTTCTTT. Translating it yields CATRAYTEAFF. The rearrangement links TRBV27 to TRBJ1-1; no reliable D call. The length of the CDR3 is 11 residues. Trimming took 10 bases from V and 3 from J, leaving 9 bases between them. Germline assignment: CDR1 MNHEY and CDR2 SMNVEV (reference sequence).

This clone occurred a few times. Relative to the germline gene, one junction end is altered; a read error may explain this. V and J are TRBV12-3 or TRBV12-4 and TRBJ2-7; 7 bases agree with TRBD1. The CDR3 extends over 13 amino acids. The CDR3 here is CVSSSGQFYEQYF. The CDR3 DNA sequence: TGTGTCAGCAGTTCGGGACAGTTCTACGAGCAGTACTTC.

The chain couples TRBV20-1 to TRBJ1-2; no definite D call. The CDR3 contains 14 residues. Between the trimmed V and J ends, which lost 0 bases and 4 bases, there was a span of 12 bases. Germline CDR1 is DFQATT and CDR2 is SNEGSKA (reference sequence). In nucleotides, the CDR3 is TGCAGTGCTAGAGAAAGCTTACGGGCCTATGGCTACACCTTC. Translation: CSARESLRAYGYTF.

This clone was seen only a few times. This CDR3 is also generated by other DNA sequences in the sample. The chain joins TRBV5-8 to TRBJ1-2, with 9 bases that match TRBD1. The V segment lost 5 bases and the J segment 4 bases; nucleotides outside the gene matches: 12. Germline CDR1 is SGHTS and CDR2 is YDEGEE. The CDR3 is 16 amino acids. CDR3 nucleotide sequence: TGTGCCAGCAGTACTAACCAACAGGGGGCGGGCTATGGCTACACCTTC. Protein sequence: CASSTNQQGAGYGYTF.

The chain carries TRBV11-2 and TRBJ2-1, with TRBD1 matching 12 bases. The J segment lost 15 bases and the V segment lost 3 bases, leaving 12 bases of the junction unmatched. This CDR3 has 15 residues. Germline V lookup: CDR1 SGHAT, CDR2 FQNNGV. Here the CDR3 reads CASSFTGTGGAWWFF. The CDR3 DNA sequence: TGTGCCAGCAGCTTTACCGGGACAGGGGGCGCATGGTGGTTCTTC.

The chain is built from TRBV27 and TRBJ1-6; D may be TRBD1 (5 bases). The CDR3 has 18 residues. From germline, CDR1 is MNHEY and CDR2 SMNVEV (reference sequence). V shed 3 bases and J shed 5 bases, with 20 bases lying between them. DNA of the CDR3: TGTGCCAGCAGTTTGGCCCTTAGGGGCATAAGCCATAATTCACCCCTCCACTTT. It encodes CASSLALRGISHNSPLHF.

In this sample, this clone turned up many times. The CDR3, as DNA: TGTGCCAGCAGCTTAGTCCTAGCGGGAGAGCAAGAGACCCAGTACTTC. This translates into CASSLVLAGEQETQYF. The V and J genes are TRBV7-9 and TRBJ2-5; TRBD2 aligns across 10 bases. Germline CDR1 is SEHNR and CDR2 is FQNEAQ (reference sequence). The CDR3 is made up of 16 amino acids. With 1 base clipped from V and 2 bases from J, the junction kept 4 bases outside the gene matches.

The J gene is TRBJ1-5, the V gene TRBV4-1; no definite D call. The CDR3 is 15 residues long. Trimming took off 0 bases at V and 1 base at J, with 7 bases between the two ends. The germline V gene encodes CDR1 MGHRA and CDR2 YSYEKL. CDR3 DNA sequence: TGCGCCAGCAGCCAAGATGGTGGGAGCAATCAGCCCCAGCATTTT. This sequence encodes CASSQDGGSNQPQHF.

The chain has TRBV10-1 and TRBJ2-1, with 10 bases matching TRBD2. The CDR3 sequence is 18 residues long. CDR1 is WNHNN, CDR2 SYGVQD, per germline (reference sequence). Trimming at V came to 9 bases and at J to 7 bases, leaving 21 bases not matched to a gene. The CDR3 sequence: CARPGRLAGAPSWNEQFF. The CDR3 region has the DNA TGCGCCAGACCCGGCCGGCTAGCGGGAGCTCCCTCGTGGAATGAGCAGTTCTTC.

In the case of this clone: A read error is likely, as this CDR3 ends without the conserved phenylalanine or tryptophan. V usage is TRBV28 and J usage is TRBJ2-4; possible D gene TRBD1, 6 bases. Germline V gene sequence: CDR1 MDHEN, CDR2 SYDVKM. The V end lost 6 bases, the J end lost 0 bases, and 15 bases lay between the germline ends. The CDR3 consists of 16 residues. CDR3 sequence reads: CASSHGQLLAKNIQYC. DNA of the CDR3: TGTGCCAGCAGCCATGGACAGCTGCTAGCCAAAAACATTCAGTACTGC.

This clone was detected only a few times. This chain joins TRBV19 and TRBJ2-2; unclear D gene. CDR3 size: 14 residues. Germline V gives CDR1 LNHDA, CDR2 SQIVND (reference sequence). V lost 2 bases, J lost 2 bases, and 6 bases lay in between. CDR3 DNA sequence: TGTGCCAGTAGTATATCCAGAAACACCGGGGAGCTGTTTTTT. Translation: CASSISRNTGELFF.